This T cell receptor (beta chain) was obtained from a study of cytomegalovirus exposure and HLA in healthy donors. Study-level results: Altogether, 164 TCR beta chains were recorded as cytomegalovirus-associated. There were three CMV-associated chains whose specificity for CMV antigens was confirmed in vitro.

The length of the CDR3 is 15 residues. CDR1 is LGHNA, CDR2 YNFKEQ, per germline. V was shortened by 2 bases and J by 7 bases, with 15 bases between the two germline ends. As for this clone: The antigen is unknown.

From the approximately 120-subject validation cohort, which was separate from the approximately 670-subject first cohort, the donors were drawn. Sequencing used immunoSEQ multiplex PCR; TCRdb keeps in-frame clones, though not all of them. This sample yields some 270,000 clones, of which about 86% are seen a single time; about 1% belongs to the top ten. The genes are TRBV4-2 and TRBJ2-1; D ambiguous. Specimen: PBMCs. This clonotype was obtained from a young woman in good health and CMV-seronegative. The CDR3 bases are TGTGCCAGCAGCCAATATTCCGGGTCTTTGAATGAGCAGTTCTTC. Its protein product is CASSQYSGSLNEQFF.